This T cell receptor beta chain was retrieved from a study of blood T cell repertoires in COVID-19. As for the study in general: PBMCs, B-cell-depleted T cells, or T cells were the source of the cDNA or gDNA that made up the material.

Germline V gene data show CDR1 as LGHDT and CDR2 as YNNKEL (reference sequence). This CDR3 has 15 amino acids. V dropped 0 bases and J dropped 5 bases, with 11 bases sitting between them. Per the original data handling: Amplifying reference gene primers gave estimates of nucleated cell counts. Some clones are missing from TCRdb's copy, which holds only in-frame ones; the method was immunoSEQ multiplex PCR. The DNA was the basis for D and trimming; V, J and clone size are from that table. Here the sample spans approximately 330,000 clones, roughly 89% being singletons. The receptor comes from a woman in her twenties or thirties who had recovered from COVID-19. This sequence joins TRBV3-1 (or the pseudogene TRBV3-2) and TRBJ2-4; perhaps TRBD2 as D (6 bases). Sequencing was done on a sample of PBMCs or T cells enriched from blood (not recorded which). This chain's CDR3 is CASSQDPGAQNIQYF. Written as DNA, the CDR3 is TGTGCCAGCAGCCAAGACCCGGGAGCACAAAACATTCAGTACTTC.